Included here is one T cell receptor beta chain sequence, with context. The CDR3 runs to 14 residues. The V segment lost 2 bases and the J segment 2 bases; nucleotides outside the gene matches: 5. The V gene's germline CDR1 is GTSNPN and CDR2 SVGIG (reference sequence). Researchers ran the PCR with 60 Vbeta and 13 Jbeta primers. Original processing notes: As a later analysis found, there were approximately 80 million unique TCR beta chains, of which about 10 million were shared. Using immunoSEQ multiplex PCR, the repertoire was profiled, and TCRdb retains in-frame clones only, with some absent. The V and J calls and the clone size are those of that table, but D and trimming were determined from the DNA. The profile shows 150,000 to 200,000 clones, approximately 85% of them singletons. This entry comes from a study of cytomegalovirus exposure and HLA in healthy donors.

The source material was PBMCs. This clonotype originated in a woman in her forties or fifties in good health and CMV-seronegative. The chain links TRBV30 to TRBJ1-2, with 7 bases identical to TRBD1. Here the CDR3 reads CAWSPGQRNYGYTF. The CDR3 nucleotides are TGTGCCTGGAGTCCGGGACAGAGGAACTATGGCTACACCTTC.